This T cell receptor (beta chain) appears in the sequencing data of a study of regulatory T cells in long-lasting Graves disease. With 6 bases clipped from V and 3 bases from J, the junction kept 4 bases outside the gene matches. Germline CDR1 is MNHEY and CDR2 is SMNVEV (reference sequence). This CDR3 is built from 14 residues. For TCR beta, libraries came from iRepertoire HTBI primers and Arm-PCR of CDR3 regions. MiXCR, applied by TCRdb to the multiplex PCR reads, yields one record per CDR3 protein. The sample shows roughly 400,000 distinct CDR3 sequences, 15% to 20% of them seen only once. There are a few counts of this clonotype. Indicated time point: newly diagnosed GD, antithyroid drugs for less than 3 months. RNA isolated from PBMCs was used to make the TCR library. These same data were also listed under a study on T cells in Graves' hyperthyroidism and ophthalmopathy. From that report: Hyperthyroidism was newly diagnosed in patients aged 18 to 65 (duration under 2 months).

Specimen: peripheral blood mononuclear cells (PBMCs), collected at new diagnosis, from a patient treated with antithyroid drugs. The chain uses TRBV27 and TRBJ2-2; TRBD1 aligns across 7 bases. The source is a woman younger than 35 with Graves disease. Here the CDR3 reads CASRTGRDTGELFF. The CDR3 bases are TGTGCCAGCAGGACAGGGAGAGACACCGGGGAGCTGTTTTTT.